This T cell receptor (beta chain) was observed in a study of T-cell memory formation after mild COVID-19. Study-wide findings and caveats: Day 15 to 85 contractors were CD4/CD8 balanced; later expanders leaned CD4+. Contracting CD8+ clones were enriched in EMRA, CD4+ mainly in CM and EM. Pre-infection memory harbored some responding clones, suggesting cross-reactive memory joined. Whether day 37 second-wave clones are SARS-CoV-2-specific was not confirmed.

TCRdb redid the calling of the 5' RACE reads with MiXCR, one entry per CDR3 protein. This table has about 360,000 distinct CDR3 sequences, 13% to 15% appearing once. In regard to this clonotype: Its antigen is unknown.

This receptor was identified in a man aged 18 to 29 who had mild COVID-19 (a few samples of this study predate the infection). Cell type and time point are not known. The sample comprised PBMCs or a T cell subset sorted from them (not recorded which).

The CDR3 loop reads CASSYSQTRGEGTGELFF. The CDR3 DNA is TGTGCCAGCAGTTACTCGCAGACCCGAGGGGAAGGCACCGGGGAGCTGTTTTTT. The J gene is TRBJ2-2, the V gene TRBV6-2 or TRBV6-3; D tentatively reads TRBD1 or TRBD2 (5 bases each). Germline values: CDR1 MNHEY, CDR2 SVGEGT. The CDR3 totals 18 residues. V was trimmed by 0 bases and J by 4 bases, leaving 18 bases between them.